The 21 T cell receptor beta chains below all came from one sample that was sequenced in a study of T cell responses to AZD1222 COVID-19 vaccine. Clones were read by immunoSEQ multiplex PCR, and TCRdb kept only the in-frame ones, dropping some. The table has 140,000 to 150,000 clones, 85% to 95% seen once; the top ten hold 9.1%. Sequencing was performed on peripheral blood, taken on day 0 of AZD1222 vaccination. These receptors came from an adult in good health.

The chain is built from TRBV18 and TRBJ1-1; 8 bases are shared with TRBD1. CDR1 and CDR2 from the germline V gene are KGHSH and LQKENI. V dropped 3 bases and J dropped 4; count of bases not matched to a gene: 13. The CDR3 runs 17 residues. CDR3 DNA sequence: TGTGCCAGCTCACCCGTACGGCAGGGGGCGAGTGGCACTGAAGCTTTCTTT. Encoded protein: CASSPVRQGASGTEAFF. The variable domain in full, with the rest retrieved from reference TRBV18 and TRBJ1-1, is NAGVMQNPRHLVRRRGQEARLRCSPMKGHSHVYWYRQLPEEGLKFMVYLQKENIIDESGMPKERFSAEFPKEGPSILRIQQVVRGDSAAYFCASSPVRQGASGTEAFFGQGTRLTVV.

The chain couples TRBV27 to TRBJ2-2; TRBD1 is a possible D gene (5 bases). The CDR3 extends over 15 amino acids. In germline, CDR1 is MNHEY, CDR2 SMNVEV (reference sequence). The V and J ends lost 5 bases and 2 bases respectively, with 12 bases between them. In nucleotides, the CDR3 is TGTGCCAGCAGTCCCTGGACAATAAACACCGGGGAGCTGTTTTTT. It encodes CASSPWTINTGELFF.

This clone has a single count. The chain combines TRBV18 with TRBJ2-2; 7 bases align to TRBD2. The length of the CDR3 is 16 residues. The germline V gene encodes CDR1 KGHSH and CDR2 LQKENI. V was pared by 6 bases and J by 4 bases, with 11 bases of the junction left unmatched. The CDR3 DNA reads TGTGCCAGCTCGCCCTGGACTAGTTGGGTCACCGGGGAGCTGTTTTTT. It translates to CASSPWTSWVTGELFF. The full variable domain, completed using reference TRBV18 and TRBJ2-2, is NAGVMQNPRHLVRRRGQEARLRCSPMKGHSHVYWYRQLPEEGLKFMVYLQKENIIDESGMPKERFSAEFPKEGPSILRIQQVVRGDSAAYFCASSPWTSWVTGELFFGEGSRLTVL.

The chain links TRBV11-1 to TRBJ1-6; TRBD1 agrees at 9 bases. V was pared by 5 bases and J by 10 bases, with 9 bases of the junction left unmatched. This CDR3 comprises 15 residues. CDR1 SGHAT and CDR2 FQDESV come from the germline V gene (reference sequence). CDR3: CASSEGQGADSPLHF. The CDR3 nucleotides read TGTGCCAGCAGCGAGGGACAGGGAGCGGACTCACCCCTCCACTTT. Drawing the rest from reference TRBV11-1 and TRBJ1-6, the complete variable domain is EAEVAQSPRYKITEKSQAVAFWCDPISGHATLYWYRQILGQGPELLVQFQDESVVDDSQLPKDRFSAERLKGVDSTLKIQPAELGDSAMYLCASSEGQGADSPLHFGNGTRLTVT.

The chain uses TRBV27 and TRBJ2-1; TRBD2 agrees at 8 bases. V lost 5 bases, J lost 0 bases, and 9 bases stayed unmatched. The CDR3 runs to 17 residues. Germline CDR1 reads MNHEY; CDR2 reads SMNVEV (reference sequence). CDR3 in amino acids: CASSTSLAGYSYNEQFF. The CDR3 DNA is TGTGCCAGCAGTACCTCCTTAGCGGGGTACTCCTACAATGAGCAGTTCTTC.

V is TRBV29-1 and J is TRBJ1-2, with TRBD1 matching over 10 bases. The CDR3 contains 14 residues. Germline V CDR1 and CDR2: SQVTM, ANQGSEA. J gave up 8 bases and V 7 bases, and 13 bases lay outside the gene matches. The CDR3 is CSARTTGGGWGYTF. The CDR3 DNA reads TGCAGCGCCAGGACGACAGGGGGCGGTTGGGGCTACACCTTC. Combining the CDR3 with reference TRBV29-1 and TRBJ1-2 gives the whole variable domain SAVISQKPSRDICQRGTSLTIQCQVDSQVTMMFWYRQQPGQSLTLIATANQGSEATYESGFVIDKFPISRPNLTFSTLTVSNMSPEDSSIYLCSARTTGGGWGYTFGSGTRLTVV.

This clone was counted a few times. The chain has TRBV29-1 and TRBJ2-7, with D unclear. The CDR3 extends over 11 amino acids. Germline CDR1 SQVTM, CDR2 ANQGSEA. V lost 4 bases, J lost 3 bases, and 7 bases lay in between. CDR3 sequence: CSVADRYEQYF. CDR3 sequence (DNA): TGCAGCGTTGCCGACCGCTACGAGCAGTACTTC.

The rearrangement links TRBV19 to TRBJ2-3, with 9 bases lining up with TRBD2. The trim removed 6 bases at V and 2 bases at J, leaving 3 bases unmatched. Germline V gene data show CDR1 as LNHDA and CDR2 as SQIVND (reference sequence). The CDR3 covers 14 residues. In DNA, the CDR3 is TGTGCCAGTAGGGTAGCGGGGGCCACAGATACGCAGTATTTT. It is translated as CASRVAGATDTQYF.

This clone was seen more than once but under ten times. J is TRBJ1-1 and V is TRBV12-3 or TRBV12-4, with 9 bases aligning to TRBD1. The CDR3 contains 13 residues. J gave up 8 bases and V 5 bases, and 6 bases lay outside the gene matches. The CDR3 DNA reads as TGTGCCAGCAGTGGGGGACAGGGAGCCGAAGCTTTCTTT. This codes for CASSGGQGAEAFF.

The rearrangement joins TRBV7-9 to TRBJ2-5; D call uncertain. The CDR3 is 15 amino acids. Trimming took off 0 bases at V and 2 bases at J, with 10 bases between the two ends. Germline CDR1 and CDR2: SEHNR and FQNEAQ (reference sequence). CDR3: CASSLARQRQETQYF. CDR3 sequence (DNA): TGTGCCAGCAGCTTAGCCCGTCAGAGGCAAGAGACCCAGTACTTC.

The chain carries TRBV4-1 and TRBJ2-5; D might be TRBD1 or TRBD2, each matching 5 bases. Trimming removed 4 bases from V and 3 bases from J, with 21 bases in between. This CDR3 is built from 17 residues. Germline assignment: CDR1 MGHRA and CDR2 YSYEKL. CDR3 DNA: TGCGCCAGCAGCCCACTCCCCCTATTAGGGACGGAAGAGACCCAGTACTTC. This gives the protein CASSPLPLLGTEETQYF.

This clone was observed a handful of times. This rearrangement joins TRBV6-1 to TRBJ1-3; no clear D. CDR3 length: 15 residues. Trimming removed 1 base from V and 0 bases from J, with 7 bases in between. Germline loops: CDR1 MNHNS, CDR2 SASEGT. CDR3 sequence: CASSEEASSGNTIYF. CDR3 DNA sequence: TGTGCCAGCAGTGAAGAGGCCTCCTCTGGAAACACCATATATTTT.

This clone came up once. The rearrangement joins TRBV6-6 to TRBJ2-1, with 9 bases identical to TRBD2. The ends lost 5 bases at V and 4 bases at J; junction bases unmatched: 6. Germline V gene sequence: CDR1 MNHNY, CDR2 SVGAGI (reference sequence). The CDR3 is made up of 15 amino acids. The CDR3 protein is CASSAPGLAYNEQFF. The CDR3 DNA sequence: TGTGCCAGCAGTGCCCCGGGACTAGCTTACAATGAGCAGTTCTTC.

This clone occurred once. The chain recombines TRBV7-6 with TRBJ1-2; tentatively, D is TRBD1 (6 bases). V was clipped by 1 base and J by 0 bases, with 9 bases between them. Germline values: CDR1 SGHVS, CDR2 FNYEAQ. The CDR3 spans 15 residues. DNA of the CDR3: TGTGCCAGCAGCTTAGGGGCAGGGGCTAACTATGGCTACACCTTC. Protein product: CASSLGAGANYGYTF.

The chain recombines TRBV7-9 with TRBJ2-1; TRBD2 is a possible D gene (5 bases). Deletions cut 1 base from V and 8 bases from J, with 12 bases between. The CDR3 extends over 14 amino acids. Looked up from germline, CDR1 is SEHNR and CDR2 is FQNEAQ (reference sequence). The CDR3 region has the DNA TGTGCCAGCAGCTTAGTATCCGGGGTGGATGAGCAGTTCTTC. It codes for CASSLVSGVDEQFF.

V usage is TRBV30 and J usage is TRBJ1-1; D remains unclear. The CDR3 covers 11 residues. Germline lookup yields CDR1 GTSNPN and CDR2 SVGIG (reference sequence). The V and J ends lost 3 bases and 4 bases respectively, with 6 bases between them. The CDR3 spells CAWRVSTEAFF. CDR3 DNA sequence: TGTGCCTGGAGGGTGTCCACTGAAGCTTTCTTT.

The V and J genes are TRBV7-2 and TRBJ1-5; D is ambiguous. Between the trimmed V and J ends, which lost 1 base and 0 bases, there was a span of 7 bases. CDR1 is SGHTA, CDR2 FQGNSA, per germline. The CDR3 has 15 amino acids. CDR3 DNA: TGTGCCAGCAGCTTAGTAGCGGATAGCAATCAGCCCCAGCATTTT. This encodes CASSLVADSNQPQHF.

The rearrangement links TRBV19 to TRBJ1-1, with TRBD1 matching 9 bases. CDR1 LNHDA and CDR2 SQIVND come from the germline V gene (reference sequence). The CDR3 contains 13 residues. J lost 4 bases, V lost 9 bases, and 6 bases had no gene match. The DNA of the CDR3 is TGTGCCAGCAACAGGGGGCCGCTCACTGAAGCTTTCTTT. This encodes CASNRGPLTEAFF.

The CDR3 here is CATSRDFGLAAYQETQYF. CDR3 nucleotide sequence: TGTGCCACCAGCAGAGATTTCGGACTAGCGGCGTACCAAGAGACCCAGTACTTC. The chain joins TRBV15 to TRBJ2-5; 10 nucleotides agree with TRBD2. V lost 0 bases to trimming and J lost 0 bases; unmatched junction nucleotides: 7. Germline V gene sequence: CDR1 LNHNV, CDR2 YYDKDF (reference sequence). The CDR3 has 18 residues.

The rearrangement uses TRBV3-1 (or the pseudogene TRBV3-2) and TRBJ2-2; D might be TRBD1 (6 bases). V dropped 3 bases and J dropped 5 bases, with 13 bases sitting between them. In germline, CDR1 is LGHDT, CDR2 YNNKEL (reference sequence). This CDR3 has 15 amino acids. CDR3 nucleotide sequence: TGTGCCAGCAGCCACCCAGGGGCCACAACCGGGGAGCTGTTTTTT. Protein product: CASSHPGATTGELFF.

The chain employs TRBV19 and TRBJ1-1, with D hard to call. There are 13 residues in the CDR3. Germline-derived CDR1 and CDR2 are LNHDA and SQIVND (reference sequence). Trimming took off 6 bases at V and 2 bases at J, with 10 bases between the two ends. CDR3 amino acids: CASRRAANTEAFF. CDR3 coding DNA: TGTGCCAGTAGAAGGGCCGCAAACACTGAAGCTTTCTTT.